This T cell receptor beta chain was retrieved from a study of T cell repertoires and HLA-DP antigens. Study context: Sorted CD137+CD4+ samples averaged around 200 ng DNA; pre-culture CD4+ samples, 950 to 1,500 ng. General observations from the study: No separate analysis of naive versus memory CD4+ cells was done.

Points on this clone: Antigen unknown.

Some clones are missing from TCRdb's copy, which holds only in-frame ones; the method was immunoSEQ multiplex PCR. Altogether around 110,000 clones are present, 85% to 95% being singletons, with the ten largest covering under 0.35%. Trimming took 3 bases from V and 7 from J, leaving 9 bases between them. The CDR3 totals 13 residues. Germline CDR1 and CDR2: KGHSH and LQKENI. The sequenced material came from CD4+ T cells from PBMCs. This TCR was recovered from a woman aged 18-29 years in good health and CMV-seronegative. V gene TRBV18 combines with J gene TRBJ1-4; possible D gene TRBD1, 5 bases. CDR3 region: CASSPRQPEKLFF. The CDR3 DNA reads TGTGCCAGCTCACCGCGACAGCCTGAAAAACTGTTTTTT.